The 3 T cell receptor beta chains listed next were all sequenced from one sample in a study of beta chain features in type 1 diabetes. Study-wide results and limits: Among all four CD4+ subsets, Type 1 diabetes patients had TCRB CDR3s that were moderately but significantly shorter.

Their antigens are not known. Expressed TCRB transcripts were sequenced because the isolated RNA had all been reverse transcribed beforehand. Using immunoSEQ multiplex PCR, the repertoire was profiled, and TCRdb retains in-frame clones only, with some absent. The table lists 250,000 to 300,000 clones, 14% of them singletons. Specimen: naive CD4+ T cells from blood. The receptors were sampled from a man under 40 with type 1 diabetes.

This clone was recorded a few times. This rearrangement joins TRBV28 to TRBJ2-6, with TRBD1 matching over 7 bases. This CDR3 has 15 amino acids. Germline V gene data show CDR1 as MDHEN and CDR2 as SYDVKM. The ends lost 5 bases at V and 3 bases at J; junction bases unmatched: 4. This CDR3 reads CASSTTGDGANVLTF. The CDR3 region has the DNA TGTGCCAGCAGTACCACAGGGGATGGGGCCAACGTCCTGACTTTC.

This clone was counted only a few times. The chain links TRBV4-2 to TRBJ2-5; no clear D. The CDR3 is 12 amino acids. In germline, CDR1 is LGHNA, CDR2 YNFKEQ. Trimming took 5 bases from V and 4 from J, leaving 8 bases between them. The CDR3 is CASSSSTETQYF. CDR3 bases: TGTGCCAGCAGCTCTTCTACAGAGACCCAGTACTTC.

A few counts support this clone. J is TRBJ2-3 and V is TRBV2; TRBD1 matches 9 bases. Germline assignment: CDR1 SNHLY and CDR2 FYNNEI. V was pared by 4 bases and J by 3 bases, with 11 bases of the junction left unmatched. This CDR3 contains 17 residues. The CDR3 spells CASSAAGTGLVTDTQYF. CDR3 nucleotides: TGTGCCAGCAGTGCGGCCGGGACAGGGTTAGTTACAGATACGCAGTATTTT.